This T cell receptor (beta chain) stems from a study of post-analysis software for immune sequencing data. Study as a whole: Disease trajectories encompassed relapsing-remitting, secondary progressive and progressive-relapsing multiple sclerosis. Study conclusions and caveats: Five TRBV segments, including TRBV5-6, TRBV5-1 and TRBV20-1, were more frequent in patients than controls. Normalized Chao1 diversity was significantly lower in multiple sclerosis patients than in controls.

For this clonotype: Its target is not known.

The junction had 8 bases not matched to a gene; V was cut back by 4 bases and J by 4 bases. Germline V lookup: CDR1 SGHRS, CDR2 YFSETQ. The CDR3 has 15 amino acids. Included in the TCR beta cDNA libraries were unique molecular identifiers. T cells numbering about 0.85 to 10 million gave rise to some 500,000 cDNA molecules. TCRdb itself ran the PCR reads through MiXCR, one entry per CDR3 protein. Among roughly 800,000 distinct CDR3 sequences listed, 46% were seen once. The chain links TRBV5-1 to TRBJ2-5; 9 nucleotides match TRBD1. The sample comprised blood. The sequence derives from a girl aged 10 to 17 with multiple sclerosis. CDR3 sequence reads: CASSPVDRGSETQYF. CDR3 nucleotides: TGCGCCAGCAGCCCGGTCGACAGGGGGTCAGAGACCCAGTACTTC.